Listed below are T cell receptor beta chains from one sample, sequenced in a study of CD8+ T cells in alopecia areata. Here immunoSEQ multiplex PCR was the method, and the copy in TCRdb shows in-frame clones only, minus some. Of fewer than 100,000 clones in the sample, 70% to 85% are singletons; the top ten hold about 18%. The sample here was CD8+ T cells sorted from blood, taken around week 46, from a patient treated with tofacitinib. The receptors shown here come from a human donor with alopecia areata. Both conserved end residues are part of each CDR3. D genes are given only for firm matches. A clone size is listed for some rows: how often the clone was seen (once, few, many), or a class if it is expanded.

clone_size	d_call	j_call	v_call	cdr3_aa	cdr3_nt
-	-	TRBJ2-3	TRBV20-1	CSTDTQYF	TGTAGCACAGATACGCAGTATTTT
-	-	TRBJ1-1	TRBV6-5	CASSYSGRNTEAFF	TGTGCCAGCAGTTACTCGGGCAGAAACACTGAAGCTTTCTTT
few	TRBD1	TRBJ2-1	TRBV14	CASSLLDRDKSFF	TGTGCCAGCAGCCTTCTGGACAGGGATAAATCGTTCTTC
-	-	TRBJ2-7	TRBV27	CASSLGGSLDEQYF	TGTGCCAGCAGTTTAGGGGGGAGCTTGGACGAGCAGTACTTC
once	-	TRBJ2-7	TRBV9	CASSVGVGIYEQYF	TGTGCCAGCAGCGTAGGAGTCGGGATATACGAGCAGTACTTC
-	-	TRBJ2-3	TRBV4-3	CASSQGPGRDTQYF	TGCGCCAGCAGCCAAGGACCGGGCAGAGATACGCAGTATTTT
-	-	TRBJ1-2	TRBV15	CATSGLRGAIFYGYTF	TGTGCCACCAGCGGCCTTCGGGGGGCTATTTTCTATGGCTACACCTTC
-	TRBD1	TRBJ1-2	TRBV4-3	CASSQKGADGYTF	TGCGCCAGCAGCCAAAAGGGGGCGGATGGCTACACCTTC
-	-	TRBJ2-1	TRBV2	CASIKEGEYNEQFF	TGTGCCAGCATTAAAGAGGGGGAATACAATGAGCAGTTCTTC
-	-	TRBJ2-1	TRBV27	CASSFGDNEQFF	TGTGCCAGCAGCTTCGGGGACAATGAGCAGTTCTTC
few	-	TRBJ1-1	TRBV11-2	CASSPKTWYTEAFF	TGTGCCAGCAGCCCTAAAACTTGGTACACTGAAGCTTTCTTT
-	TRBD1	TRBJ2-7	TRBV29-1	CSAEQGNDEQYF	TGCAGCGCGGAACAGGGGAACGACGAGCAGTACTTC
-	-	TRBJ1-1	TRBV7-2	CASSAGLGIEAFF	TGTGCCAGCAGCGCAGGGTTAGGTATTGAAGCTTTCTTT
-	-	TRBJ1-1	TRBV12-5	CASGLTPDSGAFF	TGTGCTAGTGGTCTAACCCCGGACAGTGGAGCTTTCTTT